Listed below are T cell receptor beta chains from one sample, sequenced in a study. TCRdb analysed the RT-PCR reads with MiXCR anew, one entry per CDR3 protein. The sample has about 700,000 distinct CDR3 sequences, about 14% seen once. The sample taken for sequencing was memory CD4+ T cells from blood. These receptors all come from a female donor in good health, serving as a healthy control. The CDR3 runs from the conserved cysteine through the conserved F or W. Fields, in order: clone size, J gene, D gene, V gene, CDR3 protein, CDR3 DNA. The D gene is left open where the match is weak. A row's size may be missing; if present it is once, few, many or a size class.

many,TRBJ1-2,.,TRBV6-5,CASSYYGRVNYGYTF,TGTGCCAGCAGTTACTACGGCAGGGTAAACTATGGCTACACCTTC
few,TRBJ1-6,TRBD1,TRBV11-2,CASSLSGGEGSPLHF,TGTGCCAGCAGCTTATCAGGGGGCGAGGGATCACCCCTCCACTTT
.,TRBJ2-7,.,TRBV25-1,CASSDNTVAKQYF,TGTGCCAGCAGTGACAATACTGTGGCAAAGCAGTACTTC
.,TRBJ1-2,TRBD1,TRBV6-5,CASSRSTGGSGYTF,TGTGCCAGCAGTCGATCTACAGGGGGCAGTGGCTACACCTTC
few,TRBJ1-5,.,TRBV6-1,CASNLDYQTNQPQHF,TGTGCCAGCAATTTGGACTACCAAACTAATCAGCCCCAGCATTTT
few,TRBJ2-2,TRBD1,TRBV6-5,CASRTGGGVGGELFF,TGTGCCAGCCGGACAGGTGGCGGTGTGGGCGGGGAGCTGTTTTTT
many,TRBJ2-5,TRBD1,TRBV5-4,CASSLALGQSQETQYF,TGTGCCAGCAGCTTGGCTTTGGGACAGAGCCAAGAGACCCAGTACTTC
many,TRBJ1-6,.,TRBV20-1,CSAVQATGSPLHF,TGCAGTGCTGTACAGGCTACGGGTTCACCCCTCCACTTT
.,TRBJ2-5,TRBD2,TRBV5-5,CASSFGTRGETQYF,TGTGCCAGCAGCTTTGGGACTAGGGGAGAGACCCAGTACTTC
.,TRBJ2-7,.,TRBV18,CASSPRSSGNPYEQYF,TGTGCCAGCTCACCACGAAGTTCAGGGAACCCTTACGAGCAGTACTTC
.,TRBJ2-5,.,TRBV6-2/TRBV6-3,CASRWSGVGTQYF,TGTGCCAGCAGGTGGTCGGGAGTTGGGACCCAGTACTTC
.,TRBJ1-5,TRBD1,TRBV27,CASRPGQGRGSQPQHF,TGTGCCAGCAGGCCGGGACAGGGGAGGGGAAGTCAGCCCCAGCATTTT
few,TRBJ1-3,.,TRBV9,CASSALRDSGNTIYF,TGTGCCAGCAGCGCCCTCCGTGACTCTGGAAACACCATATATTTT
many,TRBJ2-1,TRBD2,TRBV5-1,CASSLGTSGRNNEQFF,TGCGCCAGCAGCTTGGGGACTAGCGGTAGGAACAATGAGCAGTTCTTC
.,TRBJ2-3,.,TRBV7-9,CASSLAQRQGTDTQYF,TGTGCCAGCAGCTTAGCCCAACGACAGGGCACAGATACGCAGTATTTT
.,TRBJ2-2,.,TRBV2,CASSVGRGDTGELFF,TGTGCCAGCAGTGTCGGCCGGGGAGATACCGGGGAGCTGTTTTTT
few,TRBJ1-5,.,TRBV4-1,CASSQADDRRWPQHF,TGCGCCAGCAGCCAAGCGGACGACCGACGGTGGCCCCAGCATTTT
few,TRBJ1-1,TRBD1,TRBV10-2,CASSARQGTDTEAFF,TGCGCCAGCAGTGCCAGACAGGGTACGGACACTGAAGCTTTCTTT
few,TRBJ2-6,.,TRBV30,CAWSMGHSSGANVLTF,TGTGCCTGGAGCATGGGACACAGCTCTGGGGCCAACGTCCTGACTTTC
.,TRBJ1-2,.,TRBV11-1,CASKGGRWSGYTF,TGTGCCAGCAAGGGAGGCAGGTGGAGCGGCTACACCTTC
many,TRBJ2-7,TRBD2,TRBV27,CASSWGLASYEQYF,TGTGCCAGCAGTTGGGGACTAGCGAGTTACGAGCAGTACTTC
.,TRBJ2-2,.,TRBV30,CAWGIGGTGELFF,TGTGCCTGGGGAATAGGAGGTACCGGGGAGCTGTTTTTT
.,TRBJ2-7,.,TRBV7-2,CASSPGGLGLGYEQYF,TGTGCCAGCAGCCCCGGGGGGCTAGGTCTTGGTTACGAGCAGTACTTC
.,TRBJ1-6,TRBD1,TRBV3-1,CASSQGTGVDSPLHF,TGTGCCAGCAGCCAAGGGACAGGGGTTGATTCACCCCTCCACTTT
few,TRBJ1-1,.,TRBV7-8,CASSPFTGATEAFF,TGTGCCAGCAGCCCCTTCACGGGGGCAACTGAAGCTTTCTTT
.,TRBJ2-7,TRBD2,TRBV6-5,CASSPGLASSSYEQYF,TGTGCCAGCAGCCCCGGACTAGCCTCGAGCTCCTACGAGCAGTACTTC
many,TRBJ2-1,TRBD2,TRBV6-2/TRBV6-3,CASSPDSGMPGNEQFF,TGTGCCAGCAGCCCCGATAGCGGGATGCCCGGCAATGAGCAGTTCTTC
few,TRBJ2-1,.,TRBV3-1,CASSQGLDVYNEQFF,TGTGCCAGCAGCCAAGGACTGGACGTCTACAATGAGCAGTTCTTC
.,TRBJ1-2,TRBD1,TRBV7-9,CASSNGQGTNYGYTF,TGTGCCAGCAGCAACGGACAGGGGACCAACTATGGCTACACCTTC
.,TRBJ2-7,.,TRBV19,CASFGGNSYEQYF,TGTGCCAGTTTTGGAGGGAACTCCTACGAGCAGTACTTC
many,TRBJ2-5,.,TRBV7-3,CASSLWGYQETQYF,TGTGCCAGCAGCTTATGGGGGTACCAAGAGACCCAGTACTTC
few,TRBJ2-7,.,TRBV15,CATSRGNSYEQYF,TGTGCCACCAGCCGGGGCAATAGTTACGAGCAGTACTTC
few,TRBJ2-7,TRBD1,TRBV20-1,CSALDRVLRDEQYF,TGCAGTGCTTTGGACAGGGTCTTAAGGGACGAGCAGTACTTC
many,TRBJ2-5,TRBD2,TRBV4-3,CASSLLLAGEETQYF,TGCGCCAGCAGCCTACTACTAGCGGGAGAAGAGACCCAGTACTTC
.,TRBJ2-7,.,TRBV4-2,CASSQDASLGRYEQYF,TGTGCCAGCAGCCAAGATGCTTCGCTAGGGCGCTACGAGCAGTACTTC
.,TRBJ2-1,.,TRBV6-2/TRBV6-3,CSSSTGGARYPNEQFF,TGTTCCAGCTCAACCGGGGGCGCTAGGTATCCAAATGAGCAGTTCTTC
many,TRBJ2-3,TRBD2,TRBV4-1,CASSQDREGPDTQYF,TGCGCCAGCAGCCAAGACCGGGAGGGCCCAGATACGCAGTATTTT
many,TRBJ2-3,.,TRBV4-3,CASSQEGGTQYF,TGCGCCAGCAGCCAAGAGGGCGGAACGCAGTATTTT
.,TRBJ1-2,.,TRBV4-3,CASSQDSPYRDQNYGYTF,TGCGCCAGCAGCCAAGATAGTCCGTACAGGGATCAAAACTATGGCTACACCTTC
.,TRBJ1-2,.,TRBV6-6,CASSYLGDGYTF,TGTGCCAGCAGTTACCTGGGGGATGGCTACACCTTC
.,TRBJ2-5,TRBD1,TRBV7-6,CASSLEEPGQGARLETQYF,TGTGCCAGCAGCTTAGAGGAACCGGGACAGGGGGCAAGGCTAGAGACCCAGTACTTC
.,TRBJ2-1,TRBD2,TRBV7-2,CASSLELAGAEQFF,TGTGCCAGCAGCTTAGAACTAGCGGGGGCTGAGCAGTTCTTC
few,TRBJ2-1,.,TRBV5-1,CASSLLNDGRYNEQFF,TGCGCCAGCAGCTTGCTGAATGACGGGAGATACAATGAGCAGTTCTTC
.,TRBJ2-7,.,TRBV12-3/TRBV12-4,CASSILGSLEQYF,TGTGCCAGCAGCATTTTGGGGTCTCTCGAGCAGTACTTC
few,TRBJ1-2,TRBD1,TRBV29-1,CSVDLLTGGSYGYTF,TGCAGCGTCGACTTACTGACAGGGGGAAGCTATGGCTACACCTTC
few,TRBJ1-5,.,TRBV20-1,CSASDSRAVGQPQHF,TGCAGTGCTAGCGATTCCAGAGCCGTAGGTCAGCCCCAGCATTTT
few,TRBJ1-6,TRBD1,TRBV7-8,CASSLGGTGNSPLHF,TGTGCCAGCAGCTTGGGAGGGACAGGGAATTCACCCCTCCACTTT
few,TRBJ2-3,TRBD1,TRBV7-2,CASSPKPTGVGTDTQYF,TGTGCCAGCAGCCCCAAACCGACAGGGGTAGGCACAGATACGCAGTATTTT
many,TRBJ1-5,TRBD1,TRBV28,CASSNGQGMSQPQHF,TGTGCCAGCAGCAATGGACAGGGGATGAGTCAGCCCCAGCATTTT
.,TRBJ2-7,TRBD1,TRBV28,CASSLTGGGNYEQYF,TGTGCCAGCAGTTTGACAGGGGGGGGTAACTACGAGCAGTACTTC
.,TRBJ1-5,.,TRBV28,CASIWEVGQPQHF,TGTGCCAGCATCTGGGAGGTGGGTCAGCCCCAGCATTTT
.,TRBJ1-1,.,TRBV7-9,CASSLWGAEAFF,TGTGCCAGCAGCTTATGGGGGGCTGAAGCTTTCTTT
few,TRBJ1-5,.,TRBV20-1,CSASSQQGNQPQHF,TGCAGTGCTAGTTCTCAACAGGGCAATCAGCCCCAGCATTTT
.,TRBJ1-2,.,TRBV6-1,CASRAQAIVAF,TGTGCCAGCCGGGCACAAGCGATTGTTGCCTTC
few,TRBJ1-2,.,TRBV20-1,CSARDPRAGAAGYTF,TGCAGTGCTAGAGATCCTAGGGCGGGGGCGGCTGGCTACACCTTC
few,TRBJ2-3,.,TRBV5-1,CASSHAGPSTDTQYF,TGCGCCAGCAGCCATGCGGGACCGAGCACAGATACGCAGTATTTT
once,TRBJ1-5,.,TRBV6-2/TRBV6-3,CASSYGRAGDQPQHF,TGTGCCAGCAGTTACGGGCGGGCGGGGGATCAGCCCCAGCATTTT
few,TRBJ2-2,.,TRBV9,CASTGLNTGELFF,TGTGCCAGCACCGGTCTGAACACCGGGGAGCTGTTTTTT